A selection of T cell receptor beta chains follows, all from one sample in a study of T cells after yellow fever vaccination. One entry per CDR3 protein results from TCRdb running MiXCR on the 5' RACE reads. Of hundreds of thousands of distinct CDR3 sequences in the sample, less than 15% were seen once. This specimen consisted of PBMCs, obtained on the day of the yellow fever booster vaccination. The receptors were sampled from a man in his thirties or forties who received the YFV17D yellow fever vaccine. Each CDR3 is given with its conserved first and last residue. A D gene is named only where the DNA matches it firmly. Clone size is shown for a subset of rows, as once, few, many or a class of expanded clone.

-	TRBV7-3	TRBJ2-1	TRBD2	TGTGCCAGCAGCGCCACGGCCGGTAGCGGGAGATCCTACAATGAGCAGTTCTTC	CASSATAGSGRSYNEQFF
few	TRBV19	TRBJ2-1	TRBD2	TGTGCCAGTAGTATAGGGACTAGCGGGAAGAGGGAGCAGTTCTTC	CASSIGTSGKREQFF
-	TRBV3-1	TRBJ1-2	-	TGTGCCAGCAGCCAAGATAACATGAACTATGGCTACACCTTC	CASSQDNMNYGYTF
few	TRBV12-3/TRBV12-4	TRBJ1-5	-	TGTGCCAGCAGGAGCACCCTGGGGATCAATCAGCCCCAGCATTTT	CASRSTLGINQPQHF
-	TRBV20-1	TRBJ2-4	-	TGCAGTGCTAGTTTCCTAACCGGGGCCAAAAACATTCAGTACTTC	CSASFLTGAKNIQYF
-	TRBV20-1	TRBJ2-1	-	TGCAGTGCCAGCTTTGGGGGCGGCAATGAGCAGTTCTTC	CSASFGGGNEQFF
few	TRBV3-1	TRBJ2-7	-	TGTGCCAGCAGCCAAGATATCGGCCAAGGACCTTACGAGCAGTACTTC	CASSQDIGQGPYEQYF
-	TRBV21-1	TRBJ2-5	-	TGTGCCAGCAGCACTACCGGGACAGGGGAAGAGACCCAGTACTTC	CASSTTGTGEETQYF
-	TRBV7-8	TRBJ2-1	-	TGTGCCAGCAGCTTAGTACCGGGACTTGCAGGCGATGAGCAGTTCTTC	CASSLVPGLAGDEQFF
-	TRBV5-4	TRBJ2-5	-	TGTGCCAGCAGCTTGCGGGGGGCTAACGAAGAGACCCAGTACTTC	CASSLRGANEETQYF
few	TRBV29-1	TRBJ2-3	-	TGCAGCGTTGTTGGGGTTTTGGGCACAGATACGCAGTATTTT	CSVVGVLGTDTQYF
few	TRBV5-1	TRBJ1-6	-	TGCGCCAGCAAGGGGACGGATAGCTCCTATAATTCACCCCTCCACTTT	CASKGTDSSYNSPLHF